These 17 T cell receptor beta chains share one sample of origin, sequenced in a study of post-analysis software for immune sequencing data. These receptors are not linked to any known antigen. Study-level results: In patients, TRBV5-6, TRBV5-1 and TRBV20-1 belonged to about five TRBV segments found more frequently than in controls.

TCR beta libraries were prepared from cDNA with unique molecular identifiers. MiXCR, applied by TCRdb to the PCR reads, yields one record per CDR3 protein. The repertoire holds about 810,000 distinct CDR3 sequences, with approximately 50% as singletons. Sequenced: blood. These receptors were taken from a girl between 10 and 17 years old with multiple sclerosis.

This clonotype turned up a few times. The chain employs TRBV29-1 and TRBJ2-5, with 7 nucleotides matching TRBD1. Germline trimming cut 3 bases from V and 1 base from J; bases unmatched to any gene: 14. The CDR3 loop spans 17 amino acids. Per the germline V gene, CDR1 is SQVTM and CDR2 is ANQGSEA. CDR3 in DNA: TGCAGCGTTGAGTGGGGCGTCAGAGGGACAGCCCAAGAGACCCAGTACTTC. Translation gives CSVEWGVRGTAQETQYF. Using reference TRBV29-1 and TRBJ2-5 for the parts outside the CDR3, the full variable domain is SAVISQKPSRDICQRGTSLTIQCQVDSQVTMMFWYRQQPGQSLTLIATANQGSEATYESGFVIDKFPISRPNLTFSTLTVSNMSPEDSSIYLCSVEWGVRGTAQETQYFGPGTRLLVL.

The CDR3 region is CSARGDSTTNEKLFF. The CDR3 coding sequence is TGCAGTGCTAGAGGGGACAGCACAACTAATGAAAAACTGTTTTTT. The V gene is TRBV20-1, the J gene TRBJ1-4, with 7 bases that match TRBD1. Trimming took 1 base from V and 0 from J; bases not matched to a gene: 2. The CDR3 has 15 amino acids. CDR1 is DFQATT and CDR2 is SNEGSKA in the germline V gene (reference sequence).

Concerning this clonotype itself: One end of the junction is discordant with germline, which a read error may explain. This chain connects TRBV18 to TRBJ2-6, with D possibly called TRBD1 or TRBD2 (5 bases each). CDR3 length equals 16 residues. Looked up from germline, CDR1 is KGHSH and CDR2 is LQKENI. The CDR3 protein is CASSPLQPIGADVLTF. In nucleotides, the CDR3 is TGTGCCAGCTCACCACTCCAACCGATCGGGGCCGACGTCCTGACTTTC.

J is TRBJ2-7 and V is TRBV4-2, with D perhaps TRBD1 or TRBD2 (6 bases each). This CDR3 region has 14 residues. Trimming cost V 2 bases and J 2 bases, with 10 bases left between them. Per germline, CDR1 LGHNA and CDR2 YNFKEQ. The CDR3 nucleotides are TGTGCCAGCAGCCAAATGGGGGGCACCTACGAGCAGTACTTC. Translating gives CASSQMGGTYEQYF.

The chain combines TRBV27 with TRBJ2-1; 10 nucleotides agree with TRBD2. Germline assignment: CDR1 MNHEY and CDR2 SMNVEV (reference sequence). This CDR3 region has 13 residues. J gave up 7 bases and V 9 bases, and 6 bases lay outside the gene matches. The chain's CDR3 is CASWGSGRNEQFF. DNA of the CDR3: TGTGCCAGTTGGGGTAGCGGGAGGAATGAGCAGTTCTTC.

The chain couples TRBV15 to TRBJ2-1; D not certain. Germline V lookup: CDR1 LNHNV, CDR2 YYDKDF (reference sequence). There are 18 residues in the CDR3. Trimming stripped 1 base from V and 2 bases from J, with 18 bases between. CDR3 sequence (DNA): TGTGCCACCAGCAGAGTACCTTGGACCCTCAACCCCTACAATGAGCAGTTCTTC. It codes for CATSRVPWTLNPYNEQFF. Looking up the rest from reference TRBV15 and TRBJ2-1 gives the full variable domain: DAMVIQNPRYQVTQFGKPVTLSCSQTLNHNVMYWYQQKSSQAPKLLFHYYDKDFNNEADTPDNFQSRRPNTSFCFLDIRSPGLGDTAMYLCATSRVPWTLNPYNEQFFGPGTRLTVL.

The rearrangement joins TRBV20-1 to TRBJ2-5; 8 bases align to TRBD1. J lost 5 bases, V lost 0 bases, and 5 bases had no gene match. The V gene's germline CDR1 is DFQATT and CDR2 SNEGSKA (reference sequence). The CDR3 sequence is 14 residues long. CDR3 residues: CSARDMPGGETQYF. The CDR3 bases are TGCAGTGCTAGAGATATGCCAGGGGGCGAGACCCAGTACTTC.

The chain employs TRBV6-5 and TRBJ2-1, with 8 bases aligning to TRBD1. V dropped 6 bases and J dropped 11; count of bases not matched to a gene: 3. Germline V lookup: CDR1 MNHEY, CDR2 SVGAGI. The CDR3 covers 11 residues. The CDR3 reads CASSRQGKQFF. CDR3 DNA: TGTGCCAGCAGCAGACAGGGGAAGCAGTTCTTC.

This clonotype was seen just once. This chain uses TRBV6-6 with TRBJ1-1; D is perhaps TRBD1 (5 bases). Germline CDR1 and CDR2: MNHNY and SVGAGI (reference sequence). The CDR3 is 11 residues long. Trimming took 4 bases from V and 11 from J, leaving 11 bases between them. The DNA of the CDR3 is TGTGCCAGCAGTTCCCCTTGGGGGGCTTTCTTT. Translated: CASSSPWGAFF.

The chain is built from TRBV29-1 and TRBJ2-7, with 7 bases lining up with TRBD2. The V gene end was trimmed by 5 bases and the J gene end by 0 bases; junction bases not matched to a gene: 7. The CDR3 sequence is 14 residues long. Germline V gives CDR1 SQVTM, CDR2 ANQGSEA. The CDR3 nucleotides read TGCAGCGTTTCCGGGACTATGGACTCCTACGAGCAGTACTTC. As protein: CSVSGTMDSYEQYF.

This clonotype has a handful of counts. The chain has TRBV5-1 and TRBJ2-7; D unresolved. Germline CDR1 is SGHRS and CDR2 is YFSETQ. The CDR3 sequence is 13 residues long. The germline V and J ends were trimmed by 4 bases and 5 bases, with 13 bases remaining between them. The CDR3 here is CASSPRPVDEQYF. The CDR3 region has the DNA TGCGCCAGCAGCCCAAGACCAGTCGACGAGCAGTACTTC.

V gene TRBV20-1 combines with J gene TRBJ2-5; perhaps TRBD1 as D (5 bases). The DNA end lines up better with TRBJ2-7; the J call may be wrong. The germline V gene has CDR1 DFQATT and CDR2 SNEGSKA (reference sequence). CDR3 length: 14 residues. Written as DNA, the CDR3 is TGCAGTGCTCCAAGGTCCAGGGTGGGCGCCGAGCAGTACTTC. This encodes CSAPRSRVGAEQYF.

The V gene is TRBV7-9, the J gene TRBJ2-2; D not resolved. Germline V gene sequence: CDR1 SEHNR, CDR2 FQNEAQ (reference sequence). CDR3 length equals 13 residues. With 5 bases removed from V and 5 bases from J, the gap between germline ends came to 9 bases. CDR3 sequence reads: CASSPILTGELFF. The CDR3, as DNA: TGTGCCAGCAGCCCCATATTGACCGGGGAGCTGTTTTTT.

The chain's CDR3 is CASSQERQGETNEQFF. CDR3 bases: TGTGCCAGCAGCCAAGAACGCCAGGGGGAAACCAATGAGCAGTTCTTC. The V and J genes are TRBV4-2 and TRBJ2-1; TRBD1 agrees at 7 bases. V was clipped by 0 bases and J by 6 bases; unmatched bases: 8. Looked up from germline, CDR1 is LGHNA and CDR2 is YNFKEQ. The CDR3 is 16 residues long.

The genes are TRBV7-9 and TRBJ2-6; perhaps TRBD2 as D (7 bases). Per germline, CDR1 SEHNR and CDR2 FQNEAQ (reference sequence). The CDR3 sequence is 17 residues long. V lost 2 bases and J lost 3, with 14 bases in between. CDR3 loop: CASSLRSGGGGANVLTF. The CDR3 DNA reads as TGTGCCAGCAGCTTAAGATCGGGGGGCGGTGGGGCCAACGTCCTGACTTTC.

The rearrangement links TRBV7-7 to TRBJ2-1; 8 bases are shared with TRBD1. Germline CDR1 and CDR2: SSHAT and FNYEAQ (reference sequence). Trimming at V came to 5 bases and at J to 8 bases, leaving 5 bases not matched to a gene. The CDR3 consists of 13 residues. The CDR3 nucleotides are TGTGCCAGCAGCACGACAGGGGCGCATGAGCAGTTCTTC. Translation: CASSTTGAHEQFF.

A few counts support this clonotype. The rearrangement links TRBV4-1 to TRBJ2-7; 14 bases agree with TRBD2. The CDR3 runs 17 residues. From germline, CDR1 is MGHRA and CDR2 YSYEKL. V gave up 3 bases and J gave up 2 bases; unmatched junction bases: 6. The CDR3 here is CASSHGLAGGMTYEQYF. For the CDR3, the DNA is TGCGCCAGCAGCCACGGACTAGCGGGGGGCATGACCTACGAGCAGTACTTC.